The T cell receptor beta chain described here comes from a study of blood T cell repertoires in COVID-19. Across the study: Acute and convalescent COVID-19 samples came from the United States, Italy and Spain.

As processed by the authors: Scientists estimated how many nucleated cells there were by amplifying reference gene primers. Clones were sequenced by immunoSEQ multiplex PCR, and TCRdb holds only the in-frame ones, with some missing. V, J and clone size are taken as reported in that table, and D and trimming were inferred from the DNA itself. The table records around 98,000 clones, roughly 82% of them present only once. V dropped 6 bases and J dropped 7 bases, with 13 bases sitting between them. The length of the CDR3 is 13 residues. This TCR was recovered from a man aged 65 to 79 with active or convalescent COVID-19. Sequencing was performed on peripheral blood. The gene calls are TRBV12-3 or TRBV12-4 and TRBJ1-3; TRBD1 might be the D (5 bases). The CDR3 sequence is CASSLGSGNTIYF. CDR3 sequence (DNA): TGTGCCAGCAGCCTCGGTTCAGGGAACACCATATATTTT.